What follows are 3 T cell receptor beta chains derived from one specimen sequenced in a study of blood T cell repertoires in COVID-19. Method: immunoSEQ multiplex PCR; TCRdb's copy keeps in-frame clones and lacks some. The top ten clones hold approximately 2.9% of a sample with approximately 200,000 clones, roughly 86% of them seen once. The specimen was peripheral blood. The source of these receptors is a woman aged 30 to 39 with active or convalescent COVID-19.

The rearrangement joins TRBV6-7 to TRBJ1-5; TRBD1 matches at 8 bases. TRBV6-7 is an ORF, and what it does is uncertain. The CDR3 has 17 residues. J gave up 4 bases and V 6 bases, and 14 bases lay outside the gene matches. The CDR3 DNA sequence: TGTGCCAGCAGCTACGCCGGGACAGGAGCCCTAAATCAGCCCCAGCATTTT. This sequence encodes CASSYAGTGALNQPQHF.

The genes are TRBV28 and TRBJ1-3; 7 bases match TRBD1. Germline values: CDR1 MDHEN, CDR2 SYDVKM. This CDR3 has 15 amino acids. The trim removed 5 bases at V and 6 bases at J, leaving 10 bases unmatched. The CDR3 sequence is CASSPPRDSLNTIYF. Written as DNA, the CDR3 is TGTGCCAGCAGTCCGCCTCGGGACAGTTTAAACACCATATATTTT.

The chain joins TRBV5-1 to TRBJ2-2; TRBD1 might be the D (6 bases). The CDR3 is 15 residues long. Per germline, CDR1 SGHRS and CDR2 YFSETQ. V gave up 4 bases and J gave up 0 bases, with 10 bases separating them. In DNA, the CDR3 is TGCGCCAGCAGCCCGGGACACTCGAACACCGGGGAGCTGTTTTTT. This gives the protein CASSPGHSNTGELFF.